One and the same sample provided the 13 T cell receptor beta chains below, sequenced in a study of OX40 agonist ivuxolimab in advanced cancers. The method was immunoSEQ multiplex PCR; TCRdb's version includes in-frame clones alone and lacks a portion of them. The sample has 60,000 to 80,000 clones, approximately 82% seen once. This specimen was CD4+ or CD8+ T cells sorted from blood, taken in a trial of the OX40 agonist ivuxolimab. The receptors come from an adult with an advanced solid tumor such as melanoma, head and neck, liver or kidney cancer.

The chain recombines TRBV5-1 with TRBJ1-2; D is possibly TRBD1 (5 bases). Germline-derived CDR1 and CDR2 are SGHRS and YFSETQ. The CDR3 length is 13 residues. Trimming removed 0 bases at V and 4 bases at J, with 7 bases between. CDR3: CASSLEGFYGYTF. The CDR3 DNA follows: TGCGCCAGCAGCTTGGAGGGGTTCTATGGCTACACCTTC.

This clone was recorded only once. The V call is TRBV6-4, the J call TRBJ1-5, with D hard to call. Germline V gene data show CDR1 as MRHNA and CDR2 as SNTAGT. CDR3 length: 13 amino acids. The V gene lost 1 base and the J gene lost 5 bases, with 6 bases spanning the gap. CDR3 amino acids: CASSDYIHQPQHF. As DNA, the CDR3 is TGTGCCAGCAGTGACTACATCCATCAGCCCCAGCATTTT.

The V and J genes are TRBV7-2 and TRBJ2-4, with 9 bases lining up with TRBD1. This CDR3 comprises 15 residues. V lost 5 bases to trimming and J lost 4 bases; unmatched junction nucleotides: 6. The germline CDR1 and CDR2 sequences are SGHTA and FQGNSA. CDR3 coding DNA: TGTGCCAGCAGCACGACGGGACAGGGAAAAAACATTCAGTACTTC. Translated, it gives CASSTTGQGKNIQYF.

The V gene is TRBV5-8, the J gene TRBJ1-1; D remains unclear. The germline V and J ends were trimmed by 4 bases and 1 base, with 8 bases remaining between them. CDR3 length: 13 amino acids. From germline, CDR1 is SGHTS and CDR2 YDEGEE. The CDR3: CASSTNRNTEAFF. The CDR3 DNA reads TGTGCCAGCAGCACAAACAGGAACACTGAAGCTTTCTTT.

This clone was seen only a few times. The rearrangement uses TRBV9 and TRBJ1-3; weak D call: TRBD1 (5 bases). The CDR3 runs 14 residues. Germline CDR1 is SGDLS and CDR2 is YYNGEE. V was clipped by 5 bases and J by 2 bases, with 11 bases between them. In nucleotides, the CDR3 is TGTGCCAGCAGTAGAATGGGGGCTGGAAACACCATATATTTT. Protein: CASSRMGAGNTIYF.

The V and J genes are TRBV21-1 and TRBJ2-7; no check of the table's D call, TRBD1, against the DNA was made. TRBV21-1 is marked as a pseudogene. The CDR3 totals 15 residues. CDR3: CASSKSPGYSYEQYF. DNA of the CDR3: TGTGCCAGCAGCAAAAGCCCAGGGTACTCCTACGAGCAGTACTTC.

The CDR3 DNA reads as TGTGCCAGCAGCTTAGCAGGTGGGGGGGATCCGTTCTTC. Translated, it gives CASSLAGGGDPFF. This chain uses TRBV11-2 with TRBJ2-1, with 7 bases identical to TRBD2. The CDR3 has 13 amino acids. The germline CDR1 and CDR2 sequences are SGHAT and FQNNGV. V trimming: 1 base; J trimming: 15 bases; junction bases outside the gene matches: 9.

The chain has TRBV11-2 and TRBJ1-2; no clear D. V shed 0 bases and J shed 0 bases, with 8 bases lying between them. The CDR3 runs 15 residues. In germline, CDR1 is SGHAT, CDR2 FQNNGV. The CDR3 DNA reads TGTGCCAGCAGCTTAGAACCCATGTCTAACTATGGCTACACCTTC. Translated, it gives CASSLEPMSNYGYTF.

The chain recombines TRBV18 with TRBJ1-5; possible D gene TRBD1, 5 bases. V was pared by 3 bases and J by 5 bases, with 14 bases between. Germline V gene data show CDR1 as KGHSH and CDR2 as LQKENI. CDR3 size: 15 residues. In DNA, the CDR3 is TGTGCCAGCTCACCTCTACCAGGAGGGGATCAGCCCCAGCATTTT. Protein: CASSPLPGGDQPQHF.

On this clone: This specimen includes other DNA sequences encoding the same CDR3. The CDR3 loop reads CASRQGQNTEAFF. DNA of the CDR3: TGTGCCAGCAGGCAGGGACAGAACACTGAAGCTTTCTTT. The chain carries TRBV6-6 and TRBJ1-1; D might be TRBD1 (6 bases). Germline values: CDR1 MNHNY, CDR2 SVGAGI (reference sequence). The V end lost 6 bases, the J end lost 1 base, and 9 bases lay between the germline ends. CDR3 length equals 13 residues.

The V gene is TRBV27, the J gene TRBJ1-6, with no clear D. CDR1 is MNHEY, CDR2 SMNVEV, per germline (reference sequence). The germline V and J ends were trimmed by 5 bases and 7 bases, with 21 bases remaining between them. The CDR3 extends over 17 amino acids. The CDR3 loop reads CASSPNLSDELNSPLHF. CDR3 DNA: TGTGCCAGCAGTCCAAACCTGTCCGACGAGCTAAATTCACCCCTCCACTTT.

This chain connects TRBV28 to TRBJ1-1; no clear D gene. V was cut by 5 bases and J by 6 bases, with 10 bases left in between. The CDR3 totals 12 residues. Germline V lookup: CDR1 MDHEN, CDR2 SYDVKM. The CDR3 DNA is TGTGCCAGCAGTACATCCTTAGCTGAAGCTTTCTTT. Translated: CASSTSLAEAFF.

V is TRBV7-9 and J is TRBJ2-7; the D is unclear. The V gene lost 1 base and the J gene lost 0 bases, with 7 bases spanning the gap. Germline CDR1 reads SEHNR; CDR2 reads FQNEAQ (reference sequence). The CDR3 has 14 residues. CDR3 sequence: CASSLEPGSYEQYF. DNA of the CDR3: TGTGCCAGCAGCTTAGAACCGGGCTCCTACGAGCAGTACTTC. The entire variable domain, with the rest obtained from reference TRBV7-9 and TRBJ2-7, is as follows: DTGVSQNPRHKITKRGQNVTFRCDPISEHNRLYWYRQTLGQGPEFLTYFQNEAQLEKSRLLSDRFSAERPKGSFSTLEIQRTEQGDSAMYLCASSLEPGSYEQYFGPGTRLTVT.